In its sample, the clone carrying this T cell receptor beta chain was seen many times. Its antigen is unknown. Germline V gives CDR1 DFQATT, CDR2 SNEGSKA (reference sequence). V lost 0 bases, J lost 15 bases, and 5 bases stayed unmatched. The CDR3 spans 12 residues. Extraction yielded at least 5 micrograms of total RNA per sample. The data were taken from a study of blood T cells in healthy people across ages. Overall study results and limits: Older individuals had lower TCR beta diversity per million T cells (the decline was roughly linear).

Then a second PCR, running roughly 6 to 11 cycles, was carried out with a sample-barcoded 5' primer and a J-beta primer mix. TCRdb reanalysed the 5' RACE reads using MiXCR and keeps one entry per CDR3 protein. The profile covers hundreds of thousands of distinct CDR3 sequences, with more than 45% appearing a single time and approximately 15% taken by the ten largest. Sequencing used blood. The V call is TRBV20-1, the J call TRBJ2-1; the match to TRBD1 covers 10 bases. This sequence was found in a woman of 80 years or more in good health. In DNA form, the CDR3 reads TGCAGTGCTAGAGATCCGGGGACAGGGGCGTTCTTC. Its protein is CSARDPGTGAFF.